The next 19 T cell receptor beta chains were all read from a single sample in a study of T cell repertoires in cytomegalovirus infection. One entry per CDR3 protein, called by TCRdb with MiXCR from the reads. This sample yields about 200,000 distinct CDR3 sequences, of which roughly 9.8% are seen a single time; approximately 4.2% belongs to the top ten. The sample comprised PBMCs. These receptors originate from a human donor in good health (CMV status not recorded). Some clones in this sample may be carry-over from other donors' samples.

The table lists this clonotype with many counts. The CDR3 here is CASSLAVPYEQYF. The CDR3 DNA follows: TGTGCCAGCAGCTTAGCCGTCCCCTACGAGCAGTACTTC. The rearrangement links TRBV7-2 to TRBJ2-7; no reliable D call. The CDR3 extends over 13 amino acids. V lost 0 bases to trimming and J lost 2 bases, with 5 bases between them. The V gene's germline CDR1 is SGHTA and CDR2 FQGNSA.

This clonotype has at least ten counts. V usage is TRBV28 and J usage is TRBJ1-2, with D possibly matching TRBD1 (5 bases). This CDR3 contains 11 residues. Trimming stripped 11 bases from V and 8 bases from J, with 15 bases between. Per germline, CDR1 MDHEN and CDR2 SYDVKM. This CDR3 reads CAAGRGKGYTF. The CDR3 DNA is TGTGCCGCAGGGCGGGGGAAGGGCTACACCTTC.

The CDR3 loop is CSVEDRGRKNTEAFF. The CDR3, as DNA: TGCAGCGTTGAAGATCGGGGCAGAAAGAACACTGAAGCTTTCTTT. The chain carries TRBV29-1 and TRBJ1-1; D perhaps matches TRBD1 (5 bases). V lost 0 bases and J lost 1, with 12 bases in between. Germline-derived CDR1 and CDR2 are SQVTM and ANQGSEA. The CDR3 totals 15 residues.

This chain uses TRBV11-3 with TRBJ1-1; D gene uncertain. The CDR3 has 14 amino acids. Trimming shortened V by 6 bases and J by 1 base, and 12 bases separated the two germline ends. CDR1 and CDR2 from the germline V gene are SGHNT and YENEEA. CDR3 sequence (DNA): TGTGCCAGCAGTCAGCGTGACTCGAACACTGAAGCTTTCTTT. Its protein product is CASSQRDSNTEAFF. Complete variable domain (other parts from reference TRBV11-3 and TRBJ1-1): EAGVVQSPRYKIIEKKQPVAFWCNPISGHNTLYWYLQNLGQGPELLIRYENEEAVDDSQLPKDRFSAERLKGVDSTLKIQPAELGDSAVYLCASSQRDSNTEAFFGQGTRLTVV.

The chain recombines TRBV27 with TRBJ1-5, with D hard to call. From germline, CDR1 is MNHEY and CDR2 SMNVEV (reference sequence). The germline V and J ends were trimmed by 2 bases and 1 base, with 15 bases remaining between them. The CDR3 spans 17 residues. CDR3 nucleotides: TGTGCCAGCAGTTTACGAGCGATTTTAGGGAGCAATCAGCCCCAGCATTTT. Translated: CASSLRAILGSNQPQHF.

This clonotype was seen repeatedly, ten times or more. The CDR3 protein is CASSVGGQGNSPLHF. In DNA form, the CDR3 reads TGTGCCAGCAGTGTAGGAGGACAGGGGAATTCACCCCTCCACTTT. The rearrangement uses TRBV28 and TRBJ1-6; 9 bases line up with TRBD1. Trimming cost V 5 bases and J 7 bases; bases outside gene matches: 6. The length of the CDR3 is 15 residues. CDR1 is MDHEN, CDR2 SYDVKM, per germline.

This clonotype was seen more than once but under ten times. In nucleotides, the CDR3 is TGTGCCAGCAGCTTTAGCGGGAGCGCAGAGACCCAGTACTTC. Its translation is CASSFSGSAETQYF. The V and J genes are TRBV7-2 and TRBJ2-5; 9 nucleotides agree with TRBD2. Trimming at V came to 3 bases and at J to 4 bases, leaving 3 bases not matched to a gene. This CDR3 spans 14 amino acids. Germline assignment: CDR1 SGHTA and CDR2 FQGNSA.

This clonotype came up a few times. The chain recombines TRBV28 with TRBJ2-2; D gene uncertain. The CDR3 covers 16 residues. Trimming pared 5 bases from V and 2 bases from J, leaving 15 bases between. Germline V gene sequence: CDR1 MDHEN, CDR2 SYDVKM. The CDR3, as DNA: TGTGCCAGCAGTCCTCGGGTGGCCATTAACACCGGGGAGCTGTTTTTT. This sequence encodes CASSPRVAINTGELFF.

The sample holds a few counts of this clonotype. The CDR3 region is CSGTTDRDDNEQFF. The CDR3 bases are TGCAGCGGGACTACGGACAGGGATGACAATGAGCAGTTCTTC. The V call is TRBV29-1, the J call TRBJ2-1, with 8 bases aligning to TRBD1. The length of the CDR3 is 14 residues. The V gene end was trimmed by 7 bases and the J gene end by 5 bases; junction bases not matched to a gene: 10. From germline, CDR1 is SQVTM and CDR2 ANQGSEA.

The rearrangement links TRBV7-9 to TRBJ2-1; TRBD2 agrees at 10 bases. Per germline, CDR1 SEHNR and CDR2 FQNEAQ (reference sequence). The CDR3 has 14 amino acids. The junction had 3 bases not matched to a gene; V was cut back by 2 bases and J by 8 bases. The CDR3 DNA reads TGTGCCAGCAGCTTACTAGCGGGGGTCTATGAGCAGTTCTTC. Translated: CASSLLAGVYEQFF.

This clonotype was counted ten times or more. The CDR3 bases are TGTGCCAGCAGCTACGAGGGACTAGCTCGGTACGAGCAGTACTTC. Amino acid sequence: CASSYEGLARYEQYF. The chain links TRBV7-2 to TRBJ2-7; 9 bases agree with TRBD2. CDR3 length equals 15 residues. Germline-derived CDR1 and CDR2 are SGHTA and FQGNSA. Trimming removed 4 bases from V and 4 bases from J; junction bases left unmatched: 8.

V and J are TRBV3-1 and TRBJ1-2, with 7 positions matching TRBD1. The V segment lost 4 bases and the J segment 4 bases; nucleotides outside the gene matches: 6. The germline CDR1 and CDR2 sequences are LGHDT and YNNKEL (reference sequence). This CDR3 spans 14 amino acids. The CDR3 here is CASSPTGEAYGYTF. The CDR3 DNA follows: TGTGCCAGCAGCCCAACAGGGGAGGCCTATGGCTACACCTTC.

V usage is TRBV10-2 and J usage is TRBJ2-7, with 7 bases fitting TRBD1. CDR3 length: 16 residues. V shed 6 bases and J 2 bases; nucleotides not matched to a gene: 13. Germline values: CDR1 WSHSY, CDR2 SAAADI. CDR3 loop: CASSLLLQGETYEQYF. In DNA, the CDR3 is TGCGCCAGCAGCCTCCTACTCCAGGGGGAAACCTACGAGCAGTACTTC.

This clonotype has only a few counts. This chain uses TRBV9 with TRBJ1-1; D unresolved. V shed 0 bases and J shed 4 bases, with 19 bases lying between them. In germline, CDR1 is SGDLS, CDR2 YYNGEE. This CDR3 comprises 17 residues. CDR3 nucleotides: TGTGCCAGCAGCGTAGAGGCGACCGCCGTTTTGAGCACTGAAGCTTTCTTT. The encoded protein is CASSVEATAVLSTEAFF.

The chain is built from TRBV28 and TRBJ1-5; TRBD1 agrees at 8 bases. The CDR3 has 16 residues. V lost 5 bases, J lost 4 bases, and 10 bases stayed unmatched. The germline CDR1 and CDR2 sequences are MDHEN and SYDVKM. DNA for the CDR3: TGTGCCAGCAGTACCGACAGGGGTGGCGGGAATCAGCCCCAGCATTTT. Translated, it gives CASSTDRGGGNQPQHF.

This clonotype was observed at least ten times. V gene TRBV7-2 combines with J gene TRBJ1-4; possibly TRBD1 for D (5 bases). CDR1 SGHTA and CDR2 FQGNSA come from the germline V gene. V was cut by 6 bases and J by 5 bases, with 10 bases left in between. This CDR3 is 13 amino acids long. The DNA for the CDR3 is TGTGCCAGCAGAGACAGACAGAATGAAAAACTGTTTTTT. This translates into CASRDRQNEKLFF. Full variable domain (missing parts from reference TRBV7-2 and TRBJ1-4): GAGVSQSPSNKVTEKGKDVELRCDPISGHTALYWYRQSLGQGLEFLIYFQGNSAPDKSGLPSDRFSAERTGGSVSTLTIQRTQQEDSAVYLCASRDRQNEKLFFGSGTQLSVL.

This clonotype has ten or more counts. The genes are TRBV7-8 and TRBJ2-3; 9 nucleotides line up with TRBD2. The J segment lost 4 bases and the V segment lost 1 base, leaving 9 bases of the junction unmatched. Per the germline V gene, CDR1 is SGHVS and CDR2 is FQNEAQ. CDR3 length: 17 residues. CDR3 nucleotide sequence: TGTGCCAGCAGCTTAGATTACGGCGGGAGGGAGGCAGATACGCAGTATTTT. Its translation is CASSLDYGGREADTQYF.

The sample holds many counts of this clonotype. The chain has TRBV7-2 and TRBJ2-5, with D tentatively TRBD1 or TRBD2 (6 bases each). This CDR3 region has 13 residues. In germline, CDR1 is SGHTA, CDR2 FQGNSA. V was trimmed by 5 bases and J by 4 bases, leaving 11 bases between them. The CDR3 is CASSPGGGETQYF. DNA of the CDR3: TGTGCCAGCAGCCCTGGAGGGGGAGAGACCCAGTACTTC.

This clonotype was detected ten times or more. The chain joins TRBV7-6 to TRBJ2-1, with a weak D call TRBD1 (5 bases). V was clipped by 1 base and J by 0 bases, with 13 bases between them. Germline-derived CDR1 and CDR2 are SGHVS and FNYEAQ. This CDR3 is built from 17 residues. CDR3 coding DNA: TGTGCCAGCAGCTTAGGGGGCGCGCTGAGCTCCTACAATGAGCAGTTCTTC. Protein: CASSLGGALSSYNEQFF.